The clone carrying this T cell receptor (beta chain) was seen only a few times. Unique molecular identifiers (one per individual cDNA molecule) were attached. TCRdb re-derived calls from the 5' RACE reads in MiXCR, one entry per CDR3 protein. The sample lists approximately 22,000 distinct CDR3 sequences; 4.5% were seen once. This entry comes from a study of early T cells in non-severe SARS-CoV-2 infection. Looked up from germline, CDR1 is MDHEN and CDR2 is SYDVKM. The germline V and J ends were trimmed by 5 bases and 2 bases, with 13 bases remaining between them. CDR3 size: 16 residues. Source material: whole blood. This TCR came from an adult who was a healthcare worker with PCR-confirmed SARS-CoV-2 infection or an uninfected control (not recorded which). The gene calls are TRBV28 and TRBJ2-6; perhaps TRBD2 as D (6 bases). CDR3 loop: CASSLPGEPGANVLTF. CDR3 DNA sequence: TGTGCCAGCAGTCTTCCGGGGGAGCCTGGGGCCAACGTCCTGACTTTC.